Following are 15 T cell receptor beta chains from one sample sequenced in a study of sequential checkpoint blockade in melanoma (dated by TCRdb to the late 2010s). The library came from the immunoSEQ multiplex PCR assay. The table was pulled from immuneACCESS by TCRdb, which kept in-frame rearrangements only. Such tables lose some clones; where checked, under half of the loss comes from unresolved V genes, and the rest has no known cause. The sample has 32,000 or so clones on record, approximately 77% of them singletons. Roughly 18% of the sample rests with the top ten. What this sample's treatment or condition label stands for: randomized to nivolumab then ipilimumab (arm A) or the reverse (arm B). The sequencing used CD8+ T cells sorted from blood (inferred from file names), collected from a patient given nivolumab and ipilimumab in sequence. These receptors were collected from a human donor with melanoma.

The J gene is TRBJ1-1, the V gene TRBV2; possibly TRBD1 for D (6 bases). Trimming took 3 bases from V and 10 from J, leaving 15 bases between them. This CDR3 has 13 residues. Germline CDR1 is SNHLY and CDR2 is FYNNEI. CDR3 bases: TGTGCCAGCAGTGAGAGGACAGCCCCCGCAGCTTTCTTT. Amino acid sequence: CASSERTAPAAFF.

The chain joins TRBV13 to TRBJ1-1, with D possibly being TRBD1 (6 bases). Germline assignment: CDR1 PRHDT and CDR2 FYEKMQ (reference sequence). CDR3 length: 13 amino acids. V lost 5 bases, J lost 10 bases, and 17 bases lay in between. CDR3 bases: TGTGCCAGCAGCCCCGACAGGTCCCGTGGAGCTTTCTTT. Protein product: CASSPDRSRGAFF.

This clone was seen a handful of times. The genes are TRBV2 and TRBJ1-5; TRBD1 aligns across 7 bases. Germline CDR1 and CDR2: SNHLY and FYNNEI. The CDR3 length is 20 residues. The trim removed 4 bases at V and 6 bases at J, leaving 24 bases unmatched. The CDR3 coding sequence is TGTGCCAGCAGTGGGGACCCATCGACAGGGTTTGGGGGCCATAGTCAGCCCCAGCATTTT. Amino acids: CASSGDPSTGFGGHSQPQHF. Variable domain in full (rest from reference TRBV2 and TRBJ1-5): EPEVTQTPSHQVTQMGQEVILRCVPISNHLYFYWYRQILGQKVEFLVSFYNNEISEKSEIFDDQFSVERPDGSNFTLKIRSTKLEDSAMYFCASSGDPSTGFGGHSQPQHFGDGTRLSIL.

This rearrangement joins TRBV13 to TRBJ2-5, with D possibly TRBD1 on 6 matching bases. Germline loops: CDR1 PRHDT, CDR2 FYEKMQ (reference sequence). Trimming took 0 bases from V and 5 from J, leaving 10 bases between them. The CDR3 runs 14 residues. CDR3 sequence (DNA): TGTGCCAGCAGCTTAGGACAGGGCGGGGAGACCCAGTACTTC. It encodes CASSLGQGGETQYF.

This chain uses TRBV4-2 with TRBJ2-2; unclear D gene. In germline, CDR1 is LGHNA, CDR2 YNFKEQ. V gave up 4 bases and J gave up 7 bases, with 10 bases separating them. The CDR3 extends over 13 amino acids. The CDR3 loop reads CASSLSPSGELFF. The CDR3 region has the DNA TGTGCCAGCAGCCTATCCCCTAGCGGGGAGCTGTTTTTT.

This clone has a single count. The chain uses TRBV6-1 and TRBJ2-1, with no clear D. The CDR3 has 14 amino acids. The germline V gene has CDR1 MNHNS and CDR2 SASEGT. V lost 2 bases to trimming and J lost 3 bases, with 8 bases between them. The CDR3, as DNA: TGTGCCAGCAGTGAATCGGGTAGCTACAATGAGCAGTTCTTC. This encodes CASSESGSYNEQFF.

The chain has TRBV4-1 and TRBJ2-3, with D perhaps matching TRBD2 (5 bases). From germline, CDR1 is MGHRA and CDR2 YSYEKL. The CDR3 runs to 15 residues. The ends were cut back, 4 bases at V and 8 bases at J, with 19 bases in the middle. The CDR3 DNA follows: TGCGCCAGCAGCCTCCTTAACGCGGGCCCCGGTACGCAGTATTTT. Amino acids: CASSLLNAGPGTQYF.

This clone was counted a single time. Additional DNA sequences in this sample encode the identical CDR3. The V call is TRBV19, the J call TRBJ2-7, with D unresolved. Trimming cost V 3 bases and J 1 base, with 7 bases left between them. This CDR3 has 13 residues. Per the germline V gene, CDR1 is LNHDA and CDR2 is SQIVND (reference sequence). Here the CDR3 DNA reads TGTGCCAGTAGTATGGCCCCTTCCTACGAGCAGTACTTC. Translating gives CASSMAPSYEQYF.

The V gene is TRBV11-2, the J gene TRBJ2-7; 12 bases are shared with TRBD2. Germline values: CDR1 SGHAT, CDR2 FQNNGV. CDR3 length: 17 residues. V trimming: 5 bases; J trimming: 3 bases; junction bases outside the gene matches: 11. CDR3 coding DNA: TGTGCCAGCAGCCCGGGACTAGCGGGTTATCCCAGCTACGAGCAGTACTTC. This codes for CASSPGLAGYPSYEQYF.

The chain links TRBV9 to TRBJ2-3; a weak D match, TRBD2 (6 bases). This CDR3 has 15 amino acids. Germline lookup yields CDR1 SGDLS and CDR2 YYNGEE. The V end was cut by 0 bases, the J end by 5 bases, with 13 bases between. The CDR3 nucleotides read TGTGCCAGCAGCGTAGCCAAGCGGGCGGAAGATACGCAGTATTTT. This encodes CASSVAKRAEDTQYF.

The chain links TRBV10-1 to TRBJ2-3; possibly TRBD1 for D (6 bases). The CDR3 spans 16 residues. CDR1 WNHNN and CDR2 SYGVQD come from the germline V gene (reference sequence). V shed 4 bases and J shed 2 bases, with 16 bases lying between them. The CDR3 here is CASSGFQQGPTDTQYF. CDR3 sequence (DNA): TGCGCCAGCAGTGGGTTTCAACAGGGTCCCACAGATACGCAGTATTTT.

The rearrangement uses TRBV27 and TRBJ1-2; D unresolved. The ends were cut back, 1 base at V and 5 bases at J, with 11 bases in the middle. This CDR3 has 14 amino acids. Germline values: CDR1 MNHEY, CDR2 SMNVEV (reference sequence). The CDR3 DNA follows: TGTGCCAGCAGTTTATTTTCAGCCGGGTATGGCTACACCTTC. This translates into CASSLFSAGYGYTF.

The chain links TRBV4-3 to TRBJ2-4; no reliable D call. Germline-derived CDR1 and CDR2 are LGHNA and YSLEER. With 0 bases removed from V and 1 base from J, the gap between germline ends came to 7 bases. The CDR3 has 15 residues. CDR3 DNA: TGCGCCAGCAGCCAAGAGGAGACTGCCAAAAACATTCAGTACTTC. Amino acids: CASSQEETAKNIQYF.

The chain is built from TRBV10-3 and TRBJ2-7, with TRBD2 matching 16 bases. The CDR3 runs to 16 residues. Trimming removed 6 bases from V and 7 bases from J; junction bases left unmatched: 9. CDR1 and CDR2 (germline): ENHRY, SYGVKD. CDR3 region: CAISPLGTSGGVEQYF. CDR3 in DNA: TGTGCCATCAGCCCCCTCGGGACTAGCGGGGGGGTGGAGCAGTACTTC.

The rearrangement links TRBV5-1 to TRBJ1-2, with D perhaps matching TRBD1 (6 bases). The CDR3 has 13 amino acids. V was pared by 1 base and J by 8 bases, with 12 bases between. From germline, CDR1 is SGHRS and CDR2 YFSETQ. CDR3 amino acids: CASSLTGQGGYTF. CDR3 nucleotide sequence: TGCGCCAGCAGCTTGACGGGACAAGGCGGCTACACCTTC.